This T cell receptor (beta chain) was retrieved from a study of blood T cells in healthy people across ages. Whole-study results and caveats: The recorded TCR beta diversity per million T cells decreased in a roughly linear manner with age.

PCR was performed a second time for about 6 to 12 cycles using a sample-barcoded 5' primer and a J-beta primer mix. Using its own MiXCR run on the 5' RACE reads, TCRdb lists one record per CDR3 protein. Among about 570,000 distinct CDR3 sequences listed, roughly a quarter were seen once. This clonotype was found a few times. Antigen: not known. Sequenced input: blood. The sequence was collected from a woman in her 70s in good health.

The CDR3 DNA reads as TGTGCCAGCAGTTCGATTACTCCAACCTACGAGCAGTACTTC. This sequence encodes CASSSITPTYEQYF. The chain has TRBV28 and TRBJ2-1; D ambiguous. With the DNA end fitting TRBJ2-7 better, the J assignment may be wrong. Germline assignment: CDR1 MDHEN and CDR2 SYDVKM. CDR3 length: 14 amino acids.